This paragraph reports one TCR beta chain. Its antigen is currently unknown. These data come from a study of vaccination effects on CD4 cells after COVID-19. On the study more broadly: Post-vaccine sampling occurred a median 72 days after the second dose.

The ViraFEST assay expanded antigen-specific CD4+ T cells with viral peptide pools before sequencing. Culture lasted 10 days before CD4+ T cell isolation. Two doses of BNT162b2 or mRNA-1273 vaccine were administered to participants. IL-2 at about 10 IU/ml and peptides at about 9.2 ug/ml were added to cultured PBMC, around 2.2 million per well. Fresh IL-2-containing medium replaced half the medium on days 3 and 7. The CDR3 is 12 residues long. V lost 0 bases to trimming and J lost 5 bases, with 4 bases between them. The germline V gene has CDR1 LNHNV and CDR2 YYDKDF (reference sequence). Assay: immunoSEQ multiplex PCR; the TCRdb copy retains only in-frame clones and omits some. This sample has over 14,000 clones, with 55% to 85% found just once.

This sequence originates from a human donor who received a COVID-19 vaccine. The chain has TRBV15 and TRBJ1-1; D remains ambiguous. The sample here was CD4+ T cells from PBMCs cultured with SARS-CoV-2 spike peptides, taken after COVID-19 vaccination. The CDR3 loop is CATSRDTTEAFF. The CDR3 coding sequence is TGTGCCACCAGCAGAGATACGACTGAAGCTTTCTTT.